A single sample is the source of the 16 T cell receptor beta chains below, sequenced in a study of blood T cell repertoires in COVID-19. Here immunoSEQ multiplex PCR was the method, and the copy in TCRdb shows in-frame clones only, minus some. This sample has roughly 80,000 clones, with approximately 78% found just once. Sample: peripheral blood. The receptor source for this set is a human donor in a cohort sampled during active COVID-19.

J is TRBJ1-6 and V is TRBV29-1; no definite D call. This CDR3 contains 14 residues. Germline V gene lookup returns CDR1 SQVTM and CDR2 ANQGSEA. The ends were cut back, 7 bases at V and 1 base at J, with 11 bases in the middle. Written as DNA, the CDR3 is TGCAGCGCCCGAACGGGGTCCTATAATTCACCCCTCCACTTT. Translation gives CSARTGSYNSPLHF.

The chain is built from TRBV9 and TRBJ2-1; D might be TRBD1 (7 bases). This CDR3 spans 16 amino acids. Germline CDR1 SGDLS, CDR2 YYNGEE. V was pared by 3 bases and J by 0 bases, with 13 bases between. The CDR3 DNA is TGTGCCAGCAGCGCGCGACAGGGACTCTCCTACAATGAGCAGTTCTTC. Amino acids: CASSARQGLSYNEQFF.

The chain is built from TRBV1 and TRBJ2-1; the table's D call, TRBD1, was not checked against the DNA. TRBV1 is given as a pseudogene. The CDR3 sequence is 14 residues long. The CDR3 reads CTSSLAPGLPEQFF. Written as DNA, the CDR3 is TGCACCAGCAGCCTAGCTCCAGGGCTCCCTGAGCAGTTCTTC.

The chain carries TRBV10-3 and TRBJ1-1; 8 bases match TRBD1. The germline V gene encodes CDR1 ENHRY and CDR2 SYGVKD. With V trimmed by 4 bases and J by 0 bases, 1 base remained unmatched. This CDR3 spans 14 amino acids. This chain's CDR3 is CAISAGGMNTEAFF. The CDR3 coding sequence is TGTGCCATCAGTGCAGGGGGCATGAACACTGAAGCTTTCTTT.

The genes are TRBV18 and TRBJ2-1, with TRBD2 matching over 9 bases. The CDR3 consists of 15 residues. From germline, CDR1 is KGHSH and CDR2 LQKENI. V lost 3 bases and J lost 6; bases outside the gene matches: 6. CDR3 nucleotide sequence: TGTGCCAGCTCACCCGCGACTAGCGGCGGCAATGAGCAGTTCTTC. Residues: CASSPATSGGNEQFF. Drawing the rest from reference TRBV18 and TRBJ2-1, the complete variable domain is NAGVMQNPRHLVRRRGQEARLRCSPMKGHSHVYWYRQLPEEGLKFMVYLQKENIIDESGMPKERFSAEFPKEGPSILRIQQVVRGDSAAYFCASSPATSGGNEQFFGPGTRLTVL.

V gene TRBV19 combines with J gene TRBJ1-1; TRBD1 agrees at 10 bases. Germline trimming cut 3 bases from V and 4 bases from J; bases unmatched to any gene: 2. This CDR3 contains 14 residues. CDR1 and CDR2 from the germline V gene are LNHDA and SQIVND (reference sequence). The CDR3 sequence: CASSIRTGGTEAFF. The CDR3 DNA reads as TGTGCCAGTAGTATCAGGACAGGGGGCACTGAAGCTTTCTTT.

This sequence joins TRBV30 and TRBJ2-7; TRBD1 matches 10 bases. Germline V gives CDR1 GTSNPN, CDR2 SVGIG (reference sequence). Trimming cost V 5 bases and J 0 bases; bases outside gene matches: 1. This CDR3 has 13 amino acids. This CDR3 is CAWGTGDSYEQYF. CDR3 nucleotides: TGTGCCTGGGGGACAGGGGACTCCTACGAGCAGTACTTC.

CDR3 residues: CASSLSSSGGLNEQFF. As DNA, the CDR3 is TGTGCCAGCAGTTTATCGTCTAGCGGGGGGCTGAATGAGCAGTTCTTC. This rearrangement joins TRBV27 to TRBJ2-1, with 11 bases identical to TRBD2. J was trimmed by 7 bases and V by 0 bases; bases with no gene match: 5. Germline V gives CDR1 MNHEY, CDR2 SMNVEV (reference sequence). The CDR3 runs 16 residues.

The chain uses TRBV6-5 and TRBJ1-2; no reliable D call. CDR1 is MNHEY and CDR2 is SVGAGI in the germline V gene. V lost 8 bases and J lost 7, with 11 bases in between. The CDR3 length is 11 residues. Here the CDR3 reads CASRGNVGYTF. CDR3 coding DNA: TGTGCCAGCCGAGGAAACGTTGGCTACACCTTC.

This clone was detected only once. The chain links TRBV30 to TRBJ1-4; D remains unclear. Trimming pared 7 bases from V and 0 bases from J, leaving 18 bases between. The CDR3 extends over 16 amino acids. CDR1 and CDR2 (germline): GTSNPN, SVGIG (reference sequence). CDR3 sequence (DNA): TGTGCCTCCTCAGGAGGCAGCCATTCAACTAATGAAAAACTGTTTTTT. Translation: CASSGGSHSTNEKLFF. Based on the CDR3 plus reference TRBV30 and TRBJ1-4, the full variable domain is SQTIHQWPATLVQPVGSPLSLECTVEGTSNPNLYWYRQAAGRGLQLLFYSVGIGQISSEVPQNLSASRPQDRQFILSSKKLLLSDSGFYLCASSGGSHSTNEKLFFGSGTQLSVL.

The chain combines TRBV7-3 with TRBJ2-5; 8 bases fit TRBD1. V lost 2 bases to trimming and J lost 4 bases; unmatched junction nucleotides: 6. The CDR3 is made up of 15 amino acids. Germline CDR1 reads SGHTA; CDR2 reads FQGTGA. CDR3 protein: CASSLYGQGGETQYF. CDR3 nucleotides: TGTGCCAGCAGCTTATATGGACAGGGCGGAGAGACCCAGTACTTC.

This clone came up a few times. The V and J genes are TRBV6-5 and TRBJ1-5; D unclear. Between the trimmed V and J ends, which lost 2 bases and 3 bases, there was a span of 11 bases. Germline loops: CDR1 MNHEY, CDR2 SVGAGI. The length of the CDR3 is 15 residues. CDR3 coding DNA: TGTGCCAGCAGTTACGAGGAACCATACAATCAGCCCCAGCATTTT. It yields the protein CASSYEEPYNQPQHF.

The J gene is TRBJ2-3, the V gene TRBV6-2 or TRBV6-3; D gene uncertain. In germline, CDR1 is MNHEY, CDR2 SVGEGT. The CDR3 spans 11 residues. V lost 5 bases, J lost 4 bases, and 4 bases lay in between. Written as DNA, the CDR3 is TGTGCCAGCAGTGGCCCAGATACGCAGTATTTT. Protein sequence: CASSGPDTQYF.

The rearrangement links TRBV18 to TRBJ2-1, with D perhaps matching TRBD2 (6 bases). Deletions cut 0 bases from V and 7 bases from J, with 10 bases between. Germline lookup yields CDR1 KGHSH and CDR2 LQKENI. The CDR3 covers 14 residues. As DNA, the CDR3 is TGTGCCAGCTCACCACCCACGACTAGGAATGAGCAGTTCTTC. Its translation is CASSPPTTRNEQFF.

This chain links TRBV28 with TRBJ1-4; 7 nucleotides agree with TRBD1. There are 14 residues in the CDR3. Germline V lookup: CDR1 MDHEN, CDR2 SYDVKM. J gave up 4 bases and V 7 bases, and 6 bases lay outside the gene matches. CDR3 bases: TGTGCCAGCACCCCAGGGGGGCTTAATGAAAAACTGTTTTTT. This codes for CASTPGGLNEKLFF.

Here the CDR3 reads CSPGDYEAFF. The CDR3 bases are TGCAGTCCAGGGGATTATGAAGCTTTCTTT. The rearrangement links TRBV20-1 to TRBJ1-1; TRBD1 might be the D (6 bases). Trimming took off 8 bases at V and 7 bases at J, with 11 bases between the two ends. The CDR3 length is 10 residues. The germline CDR1 and CDR2 sequences are DFQATT and SNEGSKA (reference sequence).